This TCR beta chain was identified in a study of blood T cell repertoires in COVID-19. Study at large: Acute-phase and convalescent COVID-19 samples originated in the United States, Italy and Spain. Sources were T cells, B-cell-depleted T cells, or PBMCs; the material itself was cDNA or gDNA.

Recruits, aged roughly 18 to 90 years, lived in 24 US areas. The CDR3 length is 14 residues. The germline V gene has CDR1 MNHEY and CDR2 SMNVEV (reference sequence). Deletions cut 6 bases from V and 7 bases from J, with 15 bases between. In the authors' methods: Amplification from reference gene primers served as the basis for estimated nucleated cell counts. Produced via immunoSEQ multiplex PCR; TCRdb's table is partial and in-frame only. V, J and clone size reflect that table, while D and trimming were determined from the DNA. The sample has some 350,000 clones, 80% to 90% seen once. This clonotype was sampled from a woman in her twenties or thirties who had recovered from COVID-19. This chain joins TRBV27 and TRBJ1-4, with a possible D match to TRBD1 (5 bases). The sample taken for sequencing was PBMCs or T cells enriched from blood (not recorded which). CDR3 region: CASSSSGLSEKLFF. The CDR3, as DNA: TGTGCCAGCAGCTCCTCAGGGTTATCTGAAAAACTGTTTTTT.